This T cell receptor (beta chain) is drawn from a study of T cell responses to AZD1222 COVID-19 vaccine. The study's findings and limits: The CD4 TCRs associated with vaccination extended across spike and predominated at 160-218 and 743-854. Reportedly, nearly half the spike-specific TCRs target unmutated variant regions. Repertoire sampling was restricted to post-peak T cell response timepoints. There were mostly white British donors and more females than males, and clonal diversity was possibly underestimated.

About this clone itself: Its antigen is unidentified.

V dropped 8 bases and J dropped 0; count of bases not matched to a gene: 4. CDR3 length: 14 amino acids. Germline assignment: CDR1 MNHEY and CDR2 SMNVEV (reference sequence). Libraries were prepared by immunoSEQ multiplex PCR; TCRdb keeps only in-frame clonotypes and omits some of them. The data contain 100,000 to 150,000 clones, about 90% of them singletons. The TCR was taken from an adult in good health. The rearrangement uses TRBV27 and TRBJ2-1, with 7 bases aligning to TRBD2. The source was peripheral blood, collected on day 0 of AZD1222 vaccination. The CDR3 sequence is CASGRGNSYNEQFF. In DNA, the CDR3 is TGTGCCAGCGGGAGGGGCAACTCCTACAATGAGCAGTTCTTC.